This TCR beta chain originates from a study of PD-1 blockade in classical Hodgkin lymphoma. The CDR3 consists of 15 residues. V lost 4 bases and J lost 9, with 17 bases in between. Germline V gives CDR1 SGDLS, CDR2 YYNGEE. Every single patient, without exception, relapsed after autologous stem cell transplantation, and brentuximab vedotin exposure varied. The method was immunoSEQ multiplex PCR; TCRdb's version includes in-frame clones alone and lacks a portion of them. The table includes about 24,000 clones, 60% to 85% detected once. The sequence derives from a human donor with classical Hodgkin lymphoma. The chain joins TRBV9 to TRBJ1-6; D remains unclear. Sample: peripheral blood mononuclear cells (PBMCs), taken before the second cycle of nivolumab. The CDR3 spells CASSSTGVVVSPLHF. In nucleotides, the CDR3 is TGTGCCAGCAGCTCCACGGGAGTGGTGGTTTCACCCCTCCACTTT.